These 29 T cell receptor beta chains share one sample of origin, sequenced in a study of T cells in Graves' hyperthyroidism and ophthalmopathy. The TCR beta CDR3 regions underwent amplification using RNA transcripts as the source. TCR CDR3 underwent first-round RT-PCR with the HTBI primer set. TCRdb recomputed calls from the multiplex PCR reads with MiXCR, one row per CDR3 protein. There are a few hundred thousand distinct CDR3 sequences in the sample; 15% to 20% occur only once, and roughly 16% lies in the top ten. Sequencing was performed on blood. The source is a woman aged 40 to 55 with Graves' ophthalmopathy.

This clonotype was recorded at least ten times. The chain uses TRBV2 and TRBJ2-5, with D perhaps matching TRBD1 (6 bases). Looked up from germline, CDR1 is SNHLY and CDR2 is FYNNEI. This CDR3 comprises 16 residues. Trimming stripped 2 bases from V and 7 bases from J, with 20 bases between. The chain's CDR3 is CASSETPPGHVGTQYF. As DNA, the CDR3 is TGTGCCAGCAGTGAAACCCCACCGGGACACGTCGGGACCCAGTACTTC.

This clonotype appeared many times. The V call is TRBV19, the J call TRBJ1-2; TRBD1 matches 7 bases. Germline trimming cut 6 bases from V and 4 bases from J; bases unmatched to any gene: 11. The CDR3 contains 15 residues. Germline V gene data show CDR1 as LNHDA and CDR2 as SQIVND (reference sequence). CDR3 residues: CASRYGPGQLYGYTF. CDR3 nucleotide sequence: TGTGCCAGTAGATACGGACCGGGACAGCTCTATGGCTACACCTTC.

There are many counts of this clonotype. The chain combines TRBV6-5 with TRBJ1-1, with TRBD1 matching over 7 bases. The germline V gene encodes CDR1 MNHEY and CDR2 SVGAGI. The CDR3 covers 13 residues. V lost 6 bases and J lost 6; bases outside the gene matches: 7. Here the CDR3 DNA reads TGTGCCAGCAGCCTAACGACAGGGTCTGAAGCTTTCTTT. Translation: CASSLTTGSEAFF.

This clonotype has ten or more counts. The V gene is TRBV28, the J gene TRBJ2-7; the D gene is possibly TRBD2 (5 bases). V was trimmed by 4 bases and J by 7 bases, leaving 8 bases between them. Per germline, CDR1 MDHEN and CDR2 SYDVKM. CDR3 length: 11 amino acids. The CDR3 here is CASSSQREQYF. As DNA, the CDR3 is TGTGCCAGCAGTTCCCAGCGGGAGCAGTACTTC.

Many counts were recorded for this clonotype. The chain employs TRBV3-1 and TRBJ2-5; no firm D call. V was pared by 5 bases and J by 5 bases, with 15 bases between. Germline CDR1 is LGHDT and CDR2 is YNNKEL (reference sequence). The CDR3 spans 14 residues. Here the CDR3 reads CASSSRTRLETQYF. CDR3 nucleotide sequence: TGTGCCAGCAGCTCCCGGACCAGGTTGGAGACCCAGTACTTC.

This clonotype showed up just a few times. This chain links TRBV28 with TRBJ1-2, with D hard to call. The germline V gene encodes CDR1 MDHEN and CDR2 SYDVKM. Trimming took 6 bases from V and 0 from J, leaving 14 bases between them. The CDR3 is 15 residues long. CDR3 DNA: TGTGCCAGCAGCCCCCCGCCATTAGCTAACTATGGCTACACCTTC. This encodes CASSPPPLANYGYTF.

This clonotype was found many times. CDR3 residues: CASSYYRGTGHGYTF. For the CDR3, the DNA is TGTGCCAGCAGTTACTACCGTGGGACAGGGCATGGCTACACCTTC. This chain connects TRBV6-5 to TRBJ1-2, with 9 positions matching TRBD1. The CDR3 is made up of 15 amino acids. Germline V gives CDR1 MNHEY, CDR2 SVGAGI. The junction had 6 bases not matched to a gene; V was cut back by 1 base and J by 6 bases.

This clonotype appeared many times. The rearrangement links TRBV12-3 or TRBV12-4 to TRBJ1-5, with D perhaps TRBD1 (5 bases). The ends were cut back, 5 bases at V and 6 bases at J, with 11 bases in the middle. The CDR3 has 13 amino acids. CDR3 loop: CASSQGMAQPQHF. The CDR3 DNA is TGTGCCAGCAGTCAGGGAATGGCTCAGCCCCAGCATTTT.

This clonotype was seen at least ten times. The chain couples TRBV15 to TRBJ2-7, with 13 bases matching TRBD2. With V trimmed by 1 base and J by 2 bases, 17 bases remained unmatched. The CDR3 extends over 21 amino acids. Germline CDR1 reads LNHNV; CDR2 reads YYDKDF (reference sequence). CDR3 in amino acids: CATSRGLRWGTSGILTYEQYF. In DNA, the CDR3 is TGTGCCACCAGCAGAGGGTTGCGGTGGGGGACTAGCGGGATCTTAACCTACGAGCAGTACTTC.

This clonotype was seen ten or more times. This rearrangement joins TRBV28 to TRBJ2-7; 8 nucleotides agree with TRBD1. This CDR3 is built from 14 residues. The J segment lost 6 bases and the V segment lost 6 bases, leaving 10 bases of the junction unmatched. CDR1 MDHEN and CDR2 SYDVKM come from the germline V gene. CDR3 in amino acids: CASRRQGPVLEQYF. CDR3 nucleotide sequence: TGTGCCAGCAGGCGACAGGGGCCAGTACTCGAGCAGTACTTC.

The sample holds many counts of this clonotype. The chain uses TRBV19 and TRBJ2-2; TRBD2 agrees at 7 bases. Germline CDR1 reads LNHDA; CDR2 reads SQIVND (reference sequence). The J segment lost 6 bases and the V segment lost 4 bases, leaving 2 bases of the junction unmatched. CDR3 length: 13 residues. CDR3 sequence: CASSKGGPGELFF. DNA of the CDR3: TGTGCCAGTAGTAAGGGAGGGCCCGGGGAGCTGTTTTTT.

In this sample, this clonotype turned up many times. The J gene is TRBJ2-3, the V gene TRBV15; D gene unclear. The germline gives CDR1 LNHNV, CDR2 YYDKDF (reference sequence). The germline V and J ends were trimmed by 2 bases and 6 bases, with 12 bases remaining between them. This CDR3 has 14 amino acids. The CDR3 DNA is TGTGCCACCAGCAGATCCCCTTTGATGGATACGCAGTATTTT. It specifies CATSRSPLMDTQYF.

This clonotype is termed medium-sized. The CDR3 region is CASSLGAGTEAFF. CDR3 bases: TGTGCCAGCAGTTTAGGCGCGGGCACTGAAGCTTTCTTT. The rearrangement uses TRBV12-3 or TRBV12-4 and TRBJ1-1, with D hard to call. Trimming shortened V by 1 base and J by 4 bases, and 7 bases separated the two germline ends. CDR3 length: 13 amino acids.

At least ten counts were recorded for this clonotype. V gene TRBV9 combines with J gene TRBJ2-7, with D perhaps being TRBD1 or TRBD2 (5 bases each). CDR3 length: 15 amino acids. CDR1 is SGDLS, CDR2 YYNGEE, per germline. V lost 0 bases and J lost 2, with 12 bases in between. The CDR3 region is CASSVGGAETYEQYF. The DNA of the CDR3 is TGTGCCAGCAGCGTAGGAGGGGCCGAAACCTACGAGCAGTACTTC. The whole variable domain, filled in from reference TRBV9 and TRBJ2-7, reads DSGVTQTPKHLITATGQRVTLRCSPRSGDLSVYWYQQSLDQGLQFLIQYYNGEERAKGNILERFSAQQFPDLHSELNLSSLELGDSALYFCASSVGGAETYEQYFGPGTRLTVT.

The sample holds many counts of this clonotype. The chain employs TRBV30 and TRBJ1-6; weak D call: TRBD1 (5 bases). V lost 2 bases and J lost 9, with 11 bases in between. There are 13 residues in the CDR3. Germline CDR1 GTSNPN, CDR2 SVGIG (reference sequence). The CDR3 DNA sequence: TGTGCCTGGAGTAAGCAGGGTCCTTCACCCCTCCACTTT. Protein sequence: CAWSKQGPSPLHF.

This clonotype was seen repeatedly, ten times or more. The gene calls are TRBV30 and TRBJ2-4; D might be TRBD2 (6 bases). CDR3 size: 12 residues. Germline CDR1 reads GTSNPN; CDR2 reads SVGIG (reference sequence). Trimming took off 4 bases at V and 6 bases at J, with 10 bases between the two ends. CDR3 protein: CAWTRAGNIQYF. In DNA, the CDR3 is TGTGCCTGGACTCGAGCGGGAAACATTCAGTACTTC.

This clonotype was found many times. The chain joins TRBV5-1 to TRBJ1-1; D unclear. From germline, CDR1 is SGHRS and CDR2 YFSETQ. V shed 6 bases and J shed 0 bases, with 9 bases lying between them. CDR3 length: 13 amino acids. DNA of the CDR3: TGCGCCAGCAAGGAGGCGGTGAACACTGAAGCTTTCTTT. It yields the protein CASKEAVNTEAFF.

There are many counts of this clonotype. V gene TRBV5-5 combines with J gene TRBJ2-3; perhaps TRBD1 as D (6 bases). The germline gives CDR1 SGHKS, CDR2 YYEKEE (reference sequence). Trimming took off 4 bases at V and 3 bases at J, with 15 bases between the two ends. The CDR3 covers 15 residues. The CDR3 DNA reads TGTGCCAGCAGCCCGGGGACATTCACGACAGATACGCAGTATTTT. It specifies CASSPGTFTTDTQYF. The variable domain in full, with the rest retrieved from reference TRBV5-5 and TRBJ2-3, is DAGVTQSPTHLIKTRGQQVTLRCSPISGHKSVSWYQQVLGQGPQFIFQYYEKEERGRGNFPDRFSARQFPNYSSELNVNALLLGDSALYLCASSPGTFTTDTQYFGPGTRLTVL.

The rearrangement joins TRBV28 to TRBJ1-2, with D hard to call. This CDR3 region has 13 residues. Germline V gives CDR1 MDHEN, CDR2 SYDVKM. V lost 7 bases, J lost 8 bases, and 17 bases lay in between. The CDR3 sequence is CASTEILIGGYTF. In DNA, the CDR3 is TGTGCCAGCACCGAAATCCTCATCGGCGGCTACACCTTC.

A few counts support this clonotype. The chain has TRBV5-1 and TRBJ2-7; the match to TRBD1 covers 7 bases. Per the germline V gene, CDR1 is SGHRS and CDR2 is YFSETQ. V dropped 2 bases and J dropped 0; count of bases not matched to a gene: 14. CDR3 length equals 18 residues. The CDR3 loop is CASSFGYPNRGNSYEQYF. The CDR3 DNA reads TGCGCCAGCAGCTTTGGGTATCCTAACAGGGGCAACTCCTACGAGCAGTACTTC.

Ten or more counts support this clonotype. This chain joins TRBV6-1 and TRBJ2-4; D unclear. The CDR3 length is 14 residues. Trimming left V 4 bases short and J 2 bases short, with 9 bases between. CDR1 and CDR2 (germline): MNHNS, SASEGT. The CDR3 is CASSVDGSKNIQYF. The CDR3 DNA reads as TGTGCCAGCAGTGTGGATGGATCCAAAAACATTCAGTACTTC.

This clonotype came up many times. The chain links TRBV12-3 or TRBV12-4 to TRBJ2-3; D gene unclear. Trimming took 7 bases from V and 2 from J, leaving 4 bases between them. The CDR3 is made up of 11 amino acids. CDR3 region: CASTVTDTQYF. For the CDR3, the DNA is TGTGCCAGCACCGTCACAGATACGCAGTATTTT.

This clonotype occurred many times. The chain carries TRBV19 and TRBJ2-2; TRBD2 matches 7 bases. V was pared by 7 bases and J by 0 bases, with 5 bases of the junction left unmatched. From germline, CDR1 is LNHDA and CDR2 SQIVND (reference sequence). The length of the CDR3 is 15 residues. The CDR3 loop reads CASTPGLANTGELFF. The CDR3 bases are TGTGCCAGTACCCCAGGACTAGCGAACACCGGGGAGCTGTTTTTT. Complete variable domain (other parts from reference TRBV19 and TRBJ2-2): DGGITQSPKYLFRKEGQNVTLSCEQNLNHDAMYWYRQDPGQGLRLIYYSQIVNDFQKGDIAEGYSVSREKKESFPLTVTSAQKNPTAFYLCASTPGLANTGELFFGEGSRLTVL.

The genes are TRBV7-2 and TRBJ2-5; possibly TRBD1 or TRBD2 for D (5 bases each). The CDR3 length is 16 residues. CDR1 is SGHTA and CDR2 is FQGNSA in the germline V gene. Deletions cut 2 bases from V and 1 base from J, with 14 bases between. CDR3 sequence: CASSLRSGRSQETQYF. CDR3 DNA: TGTGCCAGCAGCTTAAGGTCGGGGCGAAGCCAAGAGACCCAGTACTTC.

This sequence joins TRBV11-2 and TRBJ2-5; D unresolved. Per the germline V gene, CDR1 is SGHAT and CDR2 is FQNNGV. The CDR3 contains 14 residues. V was cut by 4 bases and J by 5 bases, with 14 bases left in between. The CDR3 region has the DNA TGTGCCAGCAGCTCGCTGATGGGTCACGAGACCCAGTACTTC. This translates into CASSSLMGHETQYF.

There are many counts of this clonotype. This chain connects TRBV15 to TRBJ1-2; D unresolved. The CDR3 loop spans 16 amino acids. Deletions cut 1 base from V and 0 bases from J, with 12 bases between. Germline CDR1 is LNHNV and CDR2 is YYDKDF (reference sequence). The CDR3 here is CATSRVSNAANYGYTF. CDR3 DNA: TGTGCCACCAGCAGAGTCAGCAATGCCGCTAACTATGGCTACACCTTC.

This clonotype came up many times. J is TRBJ2-7 and V is TRBV5-5; either TRBD1 or TRBD2 may supply D (5 bases each). CDR3 length: 15 residues. V was shortened by 3 bases and J by 0 bases, with 13 bases between the two germline ends. Germline CDR1 SGHKS, CDR2 YYEKEE (reference sequence). In DNA form, the CDR3 reads TGTGCCAGCAGCTCGAGGCCAGGGAGCTCCTACGAGCAGTACTTC. This encodes CASSSRPGSSYEQYF.

This clonotype was seen at least ten times. J is TRBJ2-7 and V is TRBV20-1; 9 bases agree with TRBD1. The CDR3 contains 14 residues. The ends lost 5 bases at V and 5 bases at J; junction bases unmatched: 10. Germline-derived CDR1 and CDR2 are DFQATT and SNEGSKA (reference sequence). The CDR3 sequence: CSAAPGQGKNEQYF. The CDR3 bases are TGCAGTGCTGCCCCGGGACAGGGAAAAAACGAGCAGTACTTC.

There are many counts of this clonotype. A much larger clone sits a single nucleotide away, making a read error possible. Given the absence of the conserved phenylalanine or tryptophan at the CDR3 end, a read error is likely. The CDR3 DNA follows: TGTGCCACCGCGAGCAACACTGAAGCTTTCCTT. It specifies CATASNTEAFL. The V call is TRBV6-1, the J call TRBJ1-1; no clear D. Looked up from germline, CDR1 is MNHNS and CDR2 is SASEGT. The V gene lost 10 bases and the J gene lost 2 bases, with 8 bases spanning the gap. The CDR3 is 11 amino acids.